This T cell receptor beta chain was profiled in a study of OX40 agonist ivuxolimab in advanced cancers. This CDR3 is 16 amino acids long. CDR1 SEHNR and CDR2 FQNEAQ come from the germline V gene (reference sequence). V was trimmed by 5 bases and J by 5 bases, leaving 21 bases between them. TCRdb's copy holds only in-frame clones and misses some; the assay was immunoSEQ multiplex PCR. The data hold about 48,000 clones, with roughly nine tenths observed a single time. The source of this sequence is an adult with an advanced solid tumor such as melanoma, head and neck, liver or kidney cancer. The rearrangement uses TRBV7-9 and TRBJ2-5; possible D gene TRBD1, 6 bases. The sample was CD4+ or CD8+ T cells sorted from blood, taken in a trial of the OX40 agonist ivuxolimab. In DNA form, the CDR3 reads TGTGCCAGCAGCCGTACTGACACAGGGTCGCGGGAGACCCAGTACTTC. It yields the protein CASSRTDTGSRETQYF.